The rows below give T cell receptor beta chains drawn from one sample of a study of blood T cell repertoires in COVID-19. TCRdb's table, derived via immunoSEQ multiplex PCR, lists solely in-frame clones and lacks some. Here the sample spans some 240,000 clones, 84% being singletons. The sample was peripheral blood. The receptor source for this set is a woman between 40 and 50 years old who had recovered from COVID-19. CDR3s include the opening cysteine and the closing phenylalanine or tryptophan. A D gene is named only where the DNA matches it firmly. Only part of the rows carry a size: once, few, many, or a class if the clone is expanded.

cdr3_nt cdr3_aa clone_size j_call d_call v_call
TGTGCCAGCAGCTTAGAAGGCAGGGGGAACACTGAAGCTTTCTTT CASSLEGRGNTEAFF NA TRBJ1-1 NA TRBV11-3
TGTGCCAGCAGTTCAAAACTACGCAGGGGTAACTATGGCTACACCTTC CASSSKLRRGNYGYTF NA TRBJ1-2 NA TRBV7-8
TGTGCCAGCAGCCAACTTACGGGGGGCAGGCGTCAGCCCCAGCATTTT CASSQLTGGRRQPQHF few TRBJ1-5 NA TRBV28
TGTGCCAGTAGCCTTACAGGGGGTGGGCAGCCCCAGCATTTT CASSLTGGGQPQHF NA TRBJ1-5 TRBD1 TRBV19
TGCAGTGCTACGGGTCTAGATACGCAGTATTTT CSATGLDTQYF NA TRBJ2-3 NA TRBV20-1
TGTGCCAGCAGTTCCTCGGACAGGGCCGCCGAGCAGTACTTC CASSSSDRAAEQYF NA TRBJ2-7 TRBD1 TRBV6-5
TGTGCCAGCAGCGACTCAACCGGGTGGGAGCAGTTCTTC CASSDSTGWEQFF NA TRBJ2-1 NA TRBV3-1/TRBV3-2
TGCGCCAGCACCAACCTAGCGGAAGAGACCCAGTACTTC CASTNLAEETQYF NA TRBJ2-5 TRBD2 TRBV5-1
TGTGCCATCGTAGCGGGGGGCTACAATGAGCAGTTCTTC CAIVAGGYNEQFF NA TRBJ2-1 TRBD2 TRBV12-3/TRBV12-4
TGTGCCACCAGTGACCTTCGGGACAGCTATCTTATGAACACTGAAGCTTTCTTT CATSDLRDSYLMNTEAFF NA TRBJ1-1 TRBD1 TRBV24-1
TGTGCCAGCAGCAAACCGGGACAGGGTTGTGAGGATGTGTACGTTACGCAGTATTTT CASSKPGQGCEDVYVTQYF NA TRBJ2-3 NA TRBV21-1
TGTGCCAGCACAGGGGAAGAGACCCAGTACTTC CASTGEETQYF NA TRBJ2-5 NA TRBV2
TGTGCCAGCAGCCAAGACCAGACAGATATATGGCAAGAGACCCAGTACTTC CASSQDQTDIWQETQYF NA TRBJ2-5 NA TRBV14
TGTGCCATCAGTGCACTAGCGGGGGATTTGGATACGCAGTATTTT CAISALAGDLDTQYF NA TRBJ2-3 TRBD2 TRBV10-3
TGTGCCAGCAGCTATTCCCAGACAGAGCCTTTTAGTGGCTACACCTTC CASSYSQTEPFSGYTF NA TRBJ1-2 NA TRBV6-6
TGTGCCAGTAGTACGGACCCCGGACAGGGGGTTCCTTATGGCTACACCTTC CASSTDPGQGVPYGYTF NA TRBJ1-2 TRBD1 TRBV19
TGTGCCAGTAGTCCAGGGGACAAAGGGCGGGAGCAGTACTTC CASSPGDKGREQYF NA TRBJ2-7 NA TRBV19
TGTGCCAGCTCATCCCAGAAAAACACTGAAGCTTTCTTT CASSSQKNTEAFF NA TRBJ1-1 NA TRBV18
TGTGCCAGCAGTTTAGGCGACAGGGCGGGTGAGCAGTACTTC CASSLGDRAGEQYF few TRBJ2-7 TRBD1 TRBV28
TGTGCCAGCAGTTCGGACTCGGGGAACTATGGCTACACCTTC CASSSDSGNYGYTF once TRBJ1-2 NA TRBV28
TGTGCCAGCAGTTTGGAACAGGGGGTCGGCTACGAGCAGTACTTC CASSLEQGVGYEQYF NA TRBJ2-7 TRBD1 TRBV27
TGTGCCAGCAGCTTGTTTGGGGCCCCGAACACTGAAGCTTTCTTT CASSLFGAPNTEAFF NA TRBJ1-1 NA TRBV7-3